This TCR beta chain is drawn from a study of shared clonotypes between healthy human individuals. Study-wide results and caveats: Sorted-subset sequencing was shown by rarefaction to be incomplete despite large depth.

To note about this clone: The antigen remains unidentified.

Sequencing was at deep level. Each subset's genomic DNA was split evenly across several immunoSEQ plates. Clones were read by immunoSEQ multiplex PCR, and TCRdb kept only the in-frame ones, dropping some. The table shows some 120,000 clones, with around 65% occurring only once. CDR1 and CDR2 from the germline V gene are LGHNA and YNFKEQ. CDR3 size: 17 residues. Germline trimming cut 5 bases from V and 5 bases from J; bases unmatched to any gene: 16. This clonotype originated in a woman in her twenties or thirties in good health. The sample comprised memory CD8+ T cells sorted from blood. Documented subset: CD45RO+ cells pooled with CCR7-negative TemRA cells. The rearrangement joins TRBV4-2 to TRBJ1-2; TRBD1 agrees at 8 bases. The CDR3 nucleotides are TGTGCCAGCAGCTTGGATAATCTCGGGACAGGACGTTATGGCTACACCTTC. It is translated as CASSLDNLGTGRYGYTF.